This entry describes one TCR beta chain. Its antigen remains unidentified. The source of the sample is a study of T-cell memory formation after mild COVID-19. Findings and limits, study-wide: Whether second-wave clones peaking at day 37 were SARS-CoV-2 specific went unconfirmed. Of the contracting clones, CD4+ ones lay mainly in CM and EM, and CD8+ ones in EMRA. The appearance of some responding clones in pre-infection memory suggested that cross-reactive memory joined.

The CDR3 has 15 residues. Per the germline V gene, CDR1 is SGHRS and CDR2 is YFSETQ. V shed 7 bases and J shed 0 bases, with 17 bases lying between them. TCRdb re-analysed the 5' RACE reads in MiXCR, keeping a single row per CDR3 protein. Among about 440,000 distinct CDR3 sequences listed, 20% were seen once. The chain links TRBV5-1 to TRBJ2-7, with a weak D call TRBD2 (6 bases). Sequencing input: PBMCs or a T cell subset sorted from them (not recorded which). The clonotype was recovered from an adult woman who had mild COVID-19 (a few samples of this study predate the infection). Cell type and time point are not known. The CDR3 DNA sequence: TGCGCCAGCCGTTGGGGGGAACGGACCTCCTACGAGCAGTACTTC. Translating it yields CASRWGERTSYEQYF.